A single sample is the source of the 23 T cell receptor beta chains below, sequenced in a study of response to subunit inactivated influenza vaccine. TCRdb processed the RT-PCR reads anew with MiXCR; each CDR3 protein has one entry. The profile shows about 520,000 distinct CDR3 sequences, 6% to 9% of them singletons. This specimen was PBMCs from blood, taken around 25 months after vaccination. The receptors were gathered from a man aged 50 to 69 who received an inactivated influenza vaccine.

This clonotype was found many times. The chain combines TRBV3-1 with TRBJ2-5, with D uncertain. Germline CDR1 and CDR2: LGHDT and YNNKEL (reference sequence). The V and J ends lost 0 bases and 6 bases respectively, with 17 bases between them. The CDR3 runs 16 residues. The CDR3 sequence is CASSQDVLVGRKTQYF. The CDR3 DNA sequence: TGTGCCAGCAGCCAAGATGTCCTAGTCGGCCGAAAGACCCAGTACTTC.

Many counts were recorded for this clonotype. The chain couples TRBV5-1 to TRBJ2-2; D is undetermined. Germline CDR1 and CDR2: SGHRS and YFSETQ. The ends were cut back, 2 bases at V and 0 bases at J, with 8 bases in the middle. The CDR3 runs 15 residues. CDR3 bases: TGCGCCAGCAGCTTCGACACTTCGAACACCGGGGAGCTGTTTTTT. Translating it yields CASSFDTSNTGELFF.

This clonotype was recorded a few times. The chain joins TRBV15 to TRBJ1-1; a possible D gene is TRBD1 (5 bases). The CDR3 totals 13 residues. Per germline, CDR1 LNHNV and CDR2 YYDKDF (reference sequence). V gave up 1 base and J gave up 5 bases, with 8 bases separating them. For the CDR3, the DNA is TGTGCCACCAGCAGAGTTGGACATACTGAAGCTTTCTTT. The encoded protein is CATSRVGHTEAFF.

This clonotype was counted between two and nine times. Here the CDR3 reads CASSPLLGNEQFF. CDR3 coding DNA: TGTGCCAGCAGCCCCCTGCTGGGTAATGAGCAGTTCTTC. This chain connects TRBV7-9 to TRBJ2-1; no clear D. The germline V gene encodes CDR1 SEHNR and CDR2 FQNEAQ (reference sequence). V was pared by 5 bases and J by 7 bases, with 12 bases between. The CDR3 spans 13 residues.

In DNA, the CDR3 is TGTGCCAGCAGTTTTTACGGCTATGGCTACACCTTC. Amino acid sequence: CASSFYGYGYTF. V usage is TRBV12-3 or TRBV12-4 and J usage is TRBJ1-2; D is uncertain. The ends were cut back, 3 bases at V and 4 bases at J, with 6 bases in the middle. The CDR3 length is 12 residues.

This chain uses TRBV9 with TRBJ2-6, with D unresolved. V lost 0 bases and J lost 0, with 7 bases in between. CDR3 length: 16 residues. CDR1 is SGDLS, CDR2 YYNGEE, per germline. The CDR3 protein is CASSVGSTSGANVLTF. In DNA, the CDR3 is TGTGCCAGCAGCGTAGGCTCCACCTCTGGGGCCAACGTCCTGACTTTC.

Many counts were recorded for this clonotype. The rearrangement joins TRBV27 to TRBJ2-7; possible D gene TRBD1, 6 bases. Per the germline V gene, CDR1 is MNHEY and CDR2 is SMNVEV (reference sequence). Trimming left V 6 bases short and J 3 bases short, with 12 bases between. The CDR3 is made up of 13 amino acids. Written as DNA, the CDR3 is TGTGCCAGCAGCCGTACAGGGAACTACGAGCAGTACTTC. Translating it yields CASSRTGNYEQYF.

This clonotype was observed at least ten times. The rearrangement uses TRBV20-1 and TRBJ1-1; TRBD1 is a possible D gene (5 bases). V was shortened by 6 bases and J by 1 base, with 12 bases between the two germline ends. The CDR3 consists of 13 residues. Looked up from germline, CDR1 is DFQATT and CDR2 is SNEGSKA (reference sequence). CDR3 loop: CSAPTVPNTEAFF. In nucleotides, the CDR3 is TGCAGTGCACCGACAGTACCGAACACTGAAGCTTTCTTT.

This clonotype was counted only a few times. The rearrangement links TRBV7-9 to TRBJ2-3, with D possibly matching TRBD2 (6 bases). Trimming took off 4 bases at V and 2 bases at J, with 19 bases between the two ends. The CDR3 contains 17 residues. In germline, CDR1 is SEHNR, CDR2 FQNEAQ (reference sequence). CDR3: CASSSYSGLKLTDTQYF. CDR3 nucleotides: TGTGCCAGCAGCTCTTACAGCGGGCTAAAACTCACAGATACGCAGTATTTT.

This clonotype showed up just a few times. The chain carries TRBV7-9 and TRBJ1-4, with 8 positions matching TRBD1. Germline V gives CDR1 SEHNR, CDR2 FQNEAQ (reference sequence). Trimming removed 5 bases from V and 15 bases from J; junction bases left unmatched: 8. There are 12 residues in the CDR3. The CDR3 region is CASSIRTGYMFF. The CDR3 bases are TGTGCCAGCAGCATCCGGACAGGGTATATGTTTTTT.

This clonotype was seen only a few times. The CDR3 DNA reads TGTGCCAGTCGGGTGGGCGGGAGCTCCTACAATGAGCAGTTCTTC. It codes for CASRVGGSSYNEQFF. The chain employs TRBV6-1 and TRBJ2-1; 7 bases agree with TRBD2. Germline values: CDR1 MNHNS, CDR2 SASEGT. Losses at the gene ends were 9 bases for V and 0 bases for J; bases not matched to a gene: 8. This CDR3 comprises 15 residues.

This chain connects TRBV7-2 to TRBJ1-3; D perhaps matches TRBD1 (5 bases). Per the germline V gene, CDR1 is SGHTA and CDR2 is FQGNSA. V lost 1 base and J lost 2, with 9 bases in between. There are 15 residues in the CDR3. CDR3 loop: CASSLDGAAGNTIYF. The DNA of the CDR3 is TGTGCCAGCAGCTTAGACGGGGCGGCTGGAAACACCATATATTTT.

The J gene is TRBJ2-1, the V gene TRBV20-1, with D unresolved. Trimming took off 0 bases at V and 9 bases at J, with 15 bases between the two ends. CDR1 DFQATT and CDR2 SNEGSKA come from the germline V gene (reference sequence). This CDR3 is 14 amino acids long. The CDR3 DNA sequence: TGCAGTGCTAGAGATGCCCGTAATATAGGTGAGCAGTTCTTC. This gives the protein CSARDARNIGEQFF.

The rearrangement uses TRBV14 and TRBJ1-2; D is ambiguous. Trimming removed 4 bases at V and 3 bases at J, with 21 bases between. This CDR3 region has 17 residues. Germline CDR1 and CDR2: SGHDN and FVKESK. CDR3 DNA sequence: TGTGCCAGCAGCCGGCAAGGTCATGGAGGGTCGGACTATGGCTACACCTTC. Amino acids: CASSRQGHGGSDYGYTF.

The chain is built from TRBV7-9 and TRBJ2-1; TRBD1 agrees at 8 bases. The CDR3 length is 16 residues. From germline, CDR1 is SEHNR and CDR2 FQNEAQ (reference sequence). Unmatched junction bases numbered 14, after V lost 5 bases and J lost 8 bases. CDR3 residues: CASSRIQGADEDEQFF. Written as DNA, the CDR3 is TGTGCCAGCAGCCGCATTCAGGGGGCCGATGAGGATGAGCAGTTCTTC.

Notes on this clonotype: Just one base apart from a much larger clone, this may be a read error. The chain employs TRBV20-1 and TRBJ2-2, with D perhaps matching TRBD2 (6 bases). Germline V gene lookup returns CDR1 DFQATT and CDR2 SNEGSKA (reference sequence). There are 16 residues in the CDR3. The DNA for the CDR3 is TGCTGTGCTAGAGATGAGTGGGGGGAGAACACCGGGGAGCTGTTTTTT. Residues: CCARDEWGENTGELFF.

This clonotype was seen many times. The CDR3 nucleotides read TGTGCCAGCAGACTAGCGGGAGGGCCATTGGATACGCAGTATTTT. Translated, it gives CASRLAGGPLDTQYF. The V and J genes are TRBV28 and TRBJ2-3; 13 nucleotides match TRBD2. This CDR3 contains 15 residues. In germline, CDR1 is MDHEN, CDR2 SYDVKM. The ends lost 6 bases at V and 6 bases at J; junction bases unmatched: 6.

This chain joins TRBV5-1 and TRBJ2-3; D is possibly TRBD1 (6 bases). CDR3 length equals 14 residues. Trimming removed 3 bases at V and 3 bases at J, with 11 bases between. Germline assignment: CDR1 SGHRS and CDR2 YFSETQ. This chain's CDR3 is CASSSGVATDTQYF. The CDR3 DNA reads as TGCGCCAGCAGCTCAGGGGTCGCGACAGATACGCAGTATTTT.

The V gene is TRBV7-8, the J gene TRBJ2-5; possibly TRBD2 for D (7 bases). Between the trimmed V and J ends, which lost 5 bases and 7 bases, there was a span of 17 bases. The CDR3 has 14 residues. Per the germline V gene, CDR1 is SGHVS and CDR2 is FQNEAQ. Here the CDR3 DNA reads TGTGCCAGCAGCCCAAAAGGGGGGGTCAGGACCCAGTACTTC. It encodes CASSPKGGVRTQYF. The variable domain in full, with the rest retrieved from reference TRBV7-8 and TRBJ2-5, is GAGVSQSPRYKVAKRGQDVALRCDPISGHVSLFWYQQALGQGPEFLTYFQNEAQLDKSGLPSDRFFAERPEGSVSTLKIQRTQQEDSAVYLCASSPKGGVRTQYFGPGTRLLVL.

In this sample, this clonotype turned up a few times. The CDR3 protein is CASSQNGQGNSPLHF. The CDR3, as DNA: TGTGCCAGCAGCCAAAACGGACAGGGAAATTCACCCCTCCACTTT. V and J are TRBV4-2 and TRBJ1-6; TRBD1 aligns across 8 bases. Germline CDR1 LGHNA, CDR2 YNFKEQ. With 2 bases clipped from V and 7 bases from J, the junction kept 4 bases outside the gene matches. CDR3 length: 15 residues.

The V call is TRBV29-1, the J call TRBJ2-2; D tentatively fits TRBD1 or TRBD2 (5 bases each). The CDR3 spans 17 residues. Per germline, CDR1 SQVTM and CDR2 ANQGSEA. With 5 bases removed from V and 0 bases from J, the gap between germline ends came to 19 bases. The CDR3 sequence is CSVKQDWKFANTGELFF. The CDR3 DNA reads TGCAGCGTTAAACAGGACTGGAAGTTCGCGAACACCGGGGAGCTGTTTTTT.

This clonotype was counted a few times. The chain joins TRBV4-1 to TRBJ2-2, with unresolved D. The germline V gene has CDR1 MGHRA and CDR2 YSYEKL. Trimming cost V 0 bases and J 3 bases, with 5 bases left between them. The CDR3 runs to 14 residues. The CDR3 is CASSQELHTGELFF. CDR3 in DNA: TGCGCCAGCAGCCAAGAGTTACACACCGGGGAGCTGTTTTTT.

The V call is TRBV4-3, the J call TRBJ2-1; no reliable D call. Deletions cut 0 bases from V and 9 bases from J, with 9 bases between. Germline V lookup: CDR1 LGHNA, CDR2 YSLEER. The CDR3 consists of 13 residues. The CDR3 region is CASSQDVATEQFF. In nucleotides, the CDR3 is TGCGCCAGCAGCCAAGATGTTGCCACTGAGCAGTTCTTC.